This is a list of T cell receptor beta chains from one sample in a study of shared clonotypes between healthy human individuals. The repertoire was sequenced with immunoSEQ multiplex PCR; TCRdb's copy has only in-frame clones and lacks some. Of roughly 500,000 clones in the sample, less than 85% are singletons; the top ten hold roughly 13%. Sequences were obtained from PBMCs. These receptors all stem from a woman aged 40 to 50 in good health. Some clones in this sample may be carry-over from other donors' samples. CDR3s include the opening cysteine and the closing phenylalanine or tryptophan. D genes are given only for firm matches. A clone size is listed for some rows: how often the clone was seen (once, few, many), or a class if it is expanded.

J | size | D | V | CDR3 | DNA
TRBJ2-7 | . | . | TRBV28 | CASKGQVGSEQYF | TGTGCCTCCAAGGGGCAGGTCGGGAGCGAGCAGTACTTC
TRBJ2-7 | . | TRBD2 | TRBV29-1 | CSVERGGGGEQYF | TGCAGCGTTGAACGGGGCGGGGGTGGCGAGCAGTACTTC
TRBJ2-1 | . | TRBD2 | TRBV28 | CASSLFVGAGGGNEQFF | TGTGCCAGCAGTTTATTTGTGGGAGCGGGAGGGGGCAATGAGCAGTTCTTC
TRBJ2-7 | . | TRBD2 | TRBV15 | CATSRGLAGAPISYEQYF | TGTGCCACCAGCAGAGGTCTGGCGGGAGCGCCGATCTCCTACGAGCAGTACTTC
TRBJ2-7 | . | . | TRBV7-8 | CASSPIVGGLRYEQYF | TGTGCCAGCAGCCCGATAGTGGGGGGGCTACGGTACGAGCAGTACTTC
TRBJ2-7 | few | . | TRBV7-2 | CASSRTPGEQYF | TGTGCCAGCAGCCGGACACCCGGGGAGCAGTACTTC
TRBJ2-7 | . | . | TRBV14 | CASSQDQGRGGEQYF | TGTGCCAGCAGCCAAGATCAGGGCAGGGGCGGCGAGCAGTACTTC
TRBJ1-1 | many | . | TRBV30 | CAWSISDGGTEAFF | TGTGCCTGGAGTATCTCGGACGGCGGCACTGAAGCTTTCTTT
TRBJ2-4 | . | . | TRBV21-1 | CASSKEGEARDIQYF | TGTGCCAGCAGCAAAGAAGGGGAGGCAAGGGACATTCAGTACTTC
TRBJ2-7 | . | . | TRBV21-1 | CAKGTSGRIEQYF | TGTGCCAAAGGGACTAGCGGGAGGATCGAGCAGTACTTC
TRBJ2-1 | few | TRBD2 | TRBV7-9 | CASSSSTSGSRNEQFF | TGTGCCAGCAGCTCTTCTACTAGCGGGAGCAGGAATGAGCAGTTCTTC
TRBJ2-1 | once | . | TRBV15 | CATSNFNPEQFF | TGTGCCACCAGCAACTTTAACCCTGAGCAGTTCTTC
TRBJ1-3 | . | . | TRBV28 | CASSLAGNGNTIYF | TGTGCCAGCAGTTTAGCTGGAAATGGAAACACCATATATTTT
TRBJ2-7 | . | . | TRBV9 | CASSVRLGTEQYF | TGTGCCAGCAGCGTAAGGCTAGGGACCGAGCAGTACTTC
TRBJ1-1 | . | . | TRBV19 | CASSGGDKSYTEAFF | TGTGCCAGTAGTGGGGGGGACAAAAGCTACACTGAAGCTTTCTTT
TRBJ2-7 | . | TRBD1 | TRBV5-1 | CASSLAPGGNYEQYF | TGCGCCAGCAGCTTGGCGCCAGGGGGAAACTACGAGCAGTACTTC
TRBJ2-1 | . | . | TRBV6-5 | CASTQGPRPYNEQFF | TGTGCCAGCACCCAGGGACCGAGACCCTACAATGAGCAGTTCTTC
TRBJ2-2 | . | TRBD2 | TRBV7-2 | CASSLRLADTGELFF | TGTGCCAGCAGCTTAAGGCTAGCGGACACCGGGGAGCTGTTTTTT
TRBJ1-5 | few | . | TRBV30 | CAWSVRGDQPQHF | TGTGCCTGGAGTGTAAGGGGGGATCAGCCCCAGCATTTT
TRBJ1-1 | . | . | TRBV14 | CASSQFRNTEAFF | TGTGCCAGCAGCCAATTCCGGAACACTGAAGCTTTCTTT
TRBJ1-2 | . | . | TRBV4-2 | CASSPKGTRGRGYTF | TGTGCCAGCAGCCCAAAGGGGACGAGGGGCCGCGGCTACACCTTC
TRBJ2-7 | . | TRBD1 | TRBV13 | CASSLRGQGLAEQYF | TGTGCCAGCAGCTTAAGGGGACAGGGTTTGGCCGAGCAGTACTTC
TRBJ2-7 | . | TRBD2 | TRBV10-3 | CAISEGGGYEQYF | TGTGCCATCAGTGAGGGGGGGGGCTACGAGCAGTACTTC
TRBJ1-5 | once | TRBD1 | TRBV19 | CASSPRQGAPNQPQHF | TGTGCCAGTAGTCCTAGACAGGGGGCTCCTAATCAGCCCCAGCATTTT
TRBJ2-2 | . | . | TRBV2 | CASTRSPSENTGELFF | TGTGCCAGCACCCGATCGCCTAGCGAAAACACCGGGGAGCTGTTTTTT
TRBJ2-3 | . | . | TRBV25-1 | CASSGGLSTDTQYF | TGTGCCAGCAGTGGAGGACTGAGCACAGATACGCAGTATTTT
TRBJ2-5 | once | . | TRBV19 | CASRGLADQETQYF | TGTGCCAGTAGAGGGCTAGCAGATCAAGAGACCCAGTACTTC
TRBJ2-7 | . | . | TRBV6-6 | CASSYSYSYEQYF | TGTGCCAGCAGTTACAGCTACTCCTACGAGCAGTACTTC
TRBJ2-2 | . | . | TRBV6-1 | CASSERRGLSNTGELFF | TGTGCCAGCAGTGAAAGGAGGGGGCTATCGAACACCGGGGAGCTGTTTTTT
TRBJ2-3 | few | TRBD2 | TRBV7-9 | CASSRTSGSGSDTQYF | TGTGCCAGCAGCAGGACTAGCGGGAGCGGTTCAGATACGCAGTATTTT
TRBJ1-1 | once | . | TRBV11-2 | CASSYREPNAAFF | TGTGCCAGCAGCTACCGGGAACCCAACGCAGCTTTCTTT
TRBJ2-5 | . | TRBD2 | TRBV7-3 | CASSLGGTTYPQTQYF | TGTGCCAGCAGCTTAGGGGGGACTACCTACCCCCAGACCCAGTACTTC
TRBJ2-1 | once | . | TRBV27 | CASSLLDSASYNEQFF | TGTGCCAGCAGTTTACTAGACAGCGCCTCCTACAATGAGCAGTTCTTC
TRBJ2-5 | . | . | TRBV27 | CASSLMWNQETQYF | TGTGCCAGCAGTTTAATGTGGAACCAAGAGACCCAGTACTTC
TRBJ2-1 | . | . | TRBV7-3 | CASSLDLRTHNNEQFF | TGTGCCAGCAGCTTAGACCTGAGGACCCATAACAATGAGCAGTTCTTC
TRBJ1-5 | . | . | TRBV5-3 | CARSSLPQHF | TGTGCCAGAAGCTCCCTGCCCCAGCATTTT
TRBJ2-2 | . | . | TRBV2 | CASKYLPGGELFF | TGTGCCAGCAAGTACCTGCCTGGCGGGGAGCTGTTTTTT
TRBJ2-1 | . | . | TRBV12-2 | CASRSDPSGRASYNEQFF | TGTGCAAGTCGCTCAGACCCTAGCGGGAGGGCCTCCTACAATGAGCAGTTCTTC
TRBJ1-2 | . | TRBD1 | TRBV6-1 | CASIGTGAVVYGYTF | TGTGCCAGCATTGGGACAGGGGCCGTGGTCTATGGCTACACCTTC
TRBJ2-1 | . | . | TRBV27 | CASSLVRGFNNEQFF | TGTGCCAGCAGTCTAGTTAGAGGCTTCAACAATGAGCAGTTCTTC
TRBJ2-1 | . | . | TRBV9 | CASSVGGSWGNEQFF | TGTGCCAGCAGCGTAGGCGGCAGTTGGGGCAATGAGCAGTTCTTC
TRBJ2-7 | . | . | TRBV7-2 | CASSFFSYEQYF | TGTGCCAGCAGTTTCTTCTCCTACGAGCAGTACTTC
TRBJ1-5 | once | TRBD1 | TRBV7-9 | CASSSRGDSNQPQHF | TGTGCCAGCAGCTCCAGGGGGGATAGCAATCAGCCCCAGCATTTT
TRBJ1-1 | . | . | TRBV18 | CASSPENTEAFF | TGTGCCAGCTCACCTGAGAACACTGAAGCTTTCTTT
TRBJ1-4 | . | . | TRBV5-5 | CASSSGRSGEKLFF | TGTGCCAGCAGCTCAGGGCGTTCTGGGGAAAAACTGTTTTTT